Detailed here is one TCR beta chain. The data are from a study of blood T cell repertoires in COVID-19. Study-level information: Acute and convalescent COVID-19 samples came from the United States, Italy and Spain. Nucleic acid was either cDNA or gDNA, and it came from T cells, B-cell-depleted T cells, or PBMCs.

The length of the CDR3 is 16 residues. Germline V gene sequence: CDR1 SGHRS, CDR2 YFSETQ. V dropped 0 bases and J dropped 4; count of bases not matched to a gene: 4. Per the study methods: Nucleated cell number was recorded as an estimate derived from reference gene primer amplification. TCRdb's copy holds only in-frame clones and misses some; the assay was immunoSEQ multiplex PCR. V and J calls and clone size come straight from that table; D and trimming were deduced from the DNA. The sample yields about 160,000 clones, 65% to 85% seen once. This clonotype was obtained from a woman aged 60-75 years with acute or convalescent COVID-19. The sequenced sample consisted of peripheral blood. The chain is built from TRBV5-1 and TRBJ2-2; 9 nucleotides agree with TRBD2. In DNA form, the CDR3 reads TGCGCCAGCAGCTTGGAGGGTAGCGGGGGCACCGGGGAGCTGTTTTTT. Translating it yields CASSLEGSGGTGELFF.